This TCR beta chain was found in a study of T-cell memory formation after mild COVID-19. Looking at the study overall: The study found TCR clusters largely donor specific. Study-wide findings and caveats: Nothing showed for sure that second-wave clones peaking on day 37 were SARS-CoV-2 specific.

Remarks on this clonotype: What it binds is not known.

V was clipped by 7 bases and J by 2 bases, with 21 bases between them. The CDR3 extends over 16 amino acids. A 5'RACE reaction primed in the constant segment made cDNA libraries of TCR alpha and TCR beta, and these carried sample barcodes and UMIs. TCRdb reprocessed the 5' RACE reads via MiXCR and lists one record per CDR3 protein. Of about 130,000 distinct CDR3 sequences in the sample, 15% to 20% were seen once. This sequence joins TRBV12-3 or TRBV12-4 and TRBJ2-7, with D possibly matching TRBD2 (7 bases). The specimen was PBMCs or a T cell subset sorted from them (not recorded which). This receptor was obtained from a man younger than 35 who had mild COVID-19 (a few samples of this study predate the infection). Cell type and time point are not known. This CDR3 reads CASTLRGARVTYEQYF. The DNA for the CDR3 is TGTGCCAGCACCCTCCGGGGGGCTAGGGTAACCTACGAGCAGTACTTC.